The text below deals with one T cell receptor beta chain. Trimming at V came to 5 bases and at J to 6 bases, leaving 6 bases not matched to a gene. The germline gives CDR1 SGHTA, CDR2 FQGTGA. The length of the CDR3 is 13 residues. The data derive from a study of shared clonotypes between healthy human individuals. Profiling relied on immunoSEQ multiplex PCR, and the TCRdb table lists in-frame clones only, not all of them. This table holds some 2,100,000 clones, approximately 96% found once. This sequence joins TRBV7-3 and TRBJ2-7; 8 bases are shared with TRBD1. This TCR was sampled from a man between 18 and 35 years old in good health. The source material was naive CD4+ T cells sorted from blood. The subset here: CD45RA+ positively selected. The CDR3 region has the DNA TGTGCCAGCAGCCCCGGACAGGGTCTCGAGCAGTACTTC. This sequence encodes CASSPGQGLEQYF.